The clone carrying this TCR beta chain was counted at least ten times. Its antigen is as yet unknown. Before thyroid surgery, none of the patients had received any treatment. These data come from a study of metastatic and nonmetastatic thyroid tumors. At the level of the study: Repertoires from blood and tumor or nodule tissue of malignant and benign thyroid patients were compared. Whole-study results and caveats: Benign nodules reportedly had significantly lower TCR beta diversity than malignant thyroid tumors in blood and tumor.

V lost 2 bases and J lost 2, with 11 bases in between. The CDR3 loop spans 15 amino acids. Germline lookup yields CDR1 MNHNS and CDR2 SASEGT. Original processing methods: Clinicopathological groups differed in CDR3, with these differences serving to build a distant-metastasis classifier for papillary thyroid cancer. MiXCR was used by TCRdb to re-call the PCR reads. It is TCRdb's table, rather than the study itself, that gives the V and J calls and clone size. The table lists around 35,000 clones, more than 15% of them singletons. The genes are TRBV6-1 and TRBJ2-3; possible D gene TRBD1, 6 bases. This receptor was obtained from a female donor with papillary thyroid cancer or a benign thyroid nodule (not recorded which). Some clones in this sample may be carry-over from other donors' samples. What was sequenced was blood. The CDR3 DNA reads TGTGCCAGCAGTGAAAGGACAGTCCTCACAGATACGCAGTATTTT. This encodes CASSERTVLTDTQYF.